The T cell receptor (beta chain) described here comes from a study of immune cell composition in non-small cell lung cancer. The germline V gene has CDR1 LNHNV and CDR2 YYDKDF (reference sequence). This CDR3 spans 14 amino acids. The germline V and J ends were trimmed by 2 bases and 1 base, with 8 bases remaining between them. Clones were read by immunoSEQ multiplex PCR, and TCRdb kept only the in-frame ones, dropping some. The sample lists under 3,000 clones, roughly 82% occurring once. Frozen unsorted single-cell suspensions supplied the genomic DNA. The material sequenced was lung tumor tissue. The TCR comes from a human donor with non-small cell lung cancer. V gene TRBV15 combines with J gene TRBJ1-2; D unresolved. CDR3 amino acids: CATSRPGNNYGYTF. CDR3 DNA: TGTGCCACCAGCAGACCCGGGAATAACTATGGCTACACCTTC.